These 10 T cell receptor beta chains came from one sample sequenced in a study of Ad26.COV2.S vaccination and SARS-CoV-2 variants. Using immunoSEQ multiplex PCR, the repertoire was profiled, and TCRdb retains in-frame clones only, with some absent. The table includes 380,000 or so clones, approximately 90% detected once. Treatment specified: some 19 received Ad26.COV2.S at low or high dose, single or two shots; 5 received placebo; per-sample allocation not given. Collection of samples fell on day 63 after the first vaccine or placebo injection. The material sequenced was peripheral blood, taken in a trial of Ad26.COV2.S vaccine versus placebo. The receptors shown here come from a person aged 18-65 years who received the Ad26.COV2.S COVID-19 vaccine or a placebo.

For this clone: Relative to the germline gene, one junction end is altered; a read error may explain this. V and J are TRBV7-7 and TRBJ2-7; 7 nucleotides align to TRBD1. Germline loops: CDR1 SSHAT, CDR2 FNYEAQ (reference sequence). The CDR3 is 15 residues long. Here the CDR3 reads CASSLGPGQFYEQYF. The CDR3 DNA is TGTGCTAGCAGCTTAGGACCGGGACAGTTTTACGAGCAGTACTTC.

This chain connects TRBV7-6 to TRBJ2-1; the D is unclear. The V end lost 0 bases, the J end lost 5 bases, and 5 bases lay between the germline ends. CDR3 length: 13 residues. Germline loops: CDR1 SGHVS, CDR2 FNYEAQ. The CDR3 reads CASSLAADNEQFF. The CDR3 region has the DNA TGTGCCAGCAGCTTAGCGGCGGACAATGAGCAGTTCTTC.

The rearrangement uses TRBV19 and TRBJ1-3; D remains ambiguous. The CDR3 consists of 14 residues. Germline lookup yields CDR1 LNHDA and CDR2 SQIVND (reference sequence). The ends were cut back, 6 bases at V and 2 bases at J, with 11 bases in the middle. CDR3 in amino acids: CASRGLGTGNTIYF. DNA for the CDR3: TGTGCCAGTAGGGGTCTTGGGACTGGAAACACCATATATTTT. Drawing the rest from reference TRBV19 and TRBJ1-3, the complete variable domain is DGGITQSPKYLFRKEGQNVTLSCEQNLNHDAMYWYRQDPGQGLRLIYYSQIVNDFQKGDIAEGYSVSREKKESFPLTVTSAQKNPTAFYLCASRGLGTGNTIYFGEGSWLTVV.

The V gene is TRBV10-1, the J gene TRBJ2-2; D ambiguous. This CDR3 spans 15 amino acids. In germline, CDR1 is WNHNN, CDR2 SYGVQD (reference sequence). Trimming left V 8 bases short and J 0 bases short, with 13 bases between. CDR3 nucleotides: TGCGCCAGCGCTATGTCGAAGGCGAACACCGGGGAGCTGTTTTTT. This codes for CASAMSKANTGELFF.

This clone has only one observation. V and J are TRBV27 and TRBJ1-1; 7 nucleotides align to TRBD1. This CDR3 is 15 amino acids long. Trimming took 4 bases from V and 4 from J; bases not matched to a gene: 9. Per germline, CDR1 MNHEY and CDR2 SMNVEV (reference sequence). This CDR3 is CASSSPTGLSTEAFF. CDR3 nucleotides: TGTGCCAGCAGTTCTCCGACAGGGCTGAGCACTGAAGCTTTCTTT.

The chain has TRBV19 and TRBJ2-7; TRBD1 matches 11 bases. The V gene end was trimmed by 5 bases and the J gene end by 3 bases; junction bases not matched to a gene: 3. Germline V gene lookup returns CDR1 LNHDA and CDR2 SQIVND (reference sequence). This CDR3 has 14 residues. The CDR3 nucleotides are TGTGCCAGTAGTGGGGACAGGGGGATCTACGAGCAGTACTTC. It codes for CASSGDRGIYEQYF. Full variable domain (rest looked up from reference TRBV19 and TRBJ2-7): DGGITQSPKYLFRKEGQNVTLSCEQNLNHDAMYWYRQDPGQGLRLIYYSQIVNDFQKGDIAEGYSVSREKKESFPLTVTSAQKNPTAFYLCASSGDRGIYEQYFGPGTRLTVT.

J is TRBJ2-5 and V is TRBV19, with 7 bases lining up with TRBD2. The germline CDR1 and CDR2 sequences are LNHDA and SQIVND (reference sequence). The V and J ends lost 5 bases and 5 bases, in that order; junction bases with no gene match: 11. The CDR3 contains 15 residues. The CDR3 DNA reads TGTGCCAGTAGTTCTAGCGGAGGGCGTGGGGAGACCCAGTACTTC. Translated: CASSSSGGRGETQYF.

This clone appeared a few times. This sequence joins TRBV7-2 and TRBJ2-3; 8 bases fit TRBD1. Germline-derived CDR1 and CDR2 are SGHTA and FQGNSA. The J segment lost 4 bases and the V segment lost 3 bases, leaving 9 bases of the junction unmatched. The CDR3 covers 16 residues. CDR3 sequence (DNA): TGTGCCAGCAGCTTTTTATCAGGGGGCTTGGCAGATACGCAGTATTTT. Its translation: CASSFLSGGLADTQYF.

The CDR3 loop reads CASSFIWGETNEKLFF. The CDR3 coding sequence is TGTGCCAGCAGCTTCATTTGGGGGGAAACTAATGAAAAACTGTTTTTT. J is TRBJ1-4 and V is TRBV11-3; D is possibly TRBD1 (5 bases). V gave up 3 bases and J gave up 1 base, with 12 bases separating them. CDR3 length: 16 residues. Germline V gene lookup returns CDR1 SGHNT and CDR2 YENEEA.

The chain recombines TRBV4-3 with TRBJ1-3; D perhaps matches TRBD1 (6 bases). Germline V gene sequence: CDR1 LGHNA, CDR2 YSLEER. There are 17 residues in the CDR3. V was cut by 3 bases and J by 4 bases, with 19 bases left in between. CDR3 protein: CASSQAPPRGEGNTIYF. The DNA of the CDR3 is TGCGCCAGCAGCCAGGCGCCACCCAGGGGCGAAGGAAACACCATATATTTT.